The clone carrying this TCR beta chain was seen a few times. Its antigen is unidentified. The germline V and J ends were trimmed by 7 bases and 4 bases, with 10 bases remaining between them. CDR1 is MNHEY, CDR2 SVGAGI, per germline. The CDR3 runs to 12 residues. The data belong to a study of identical twins. General study results and limits: Interpretation of the results relied on cross-sectional statistical analysis and not on following the same donors.

Unique molecular identifiers were in the cDNA, with template-switch universal primer binding. TCRdb analysed the 5' RACE reads with MiXCR anew, one entry per CDR3 protein. The sample has fewer than 500,000 distinct CDR3 sequences, over 11% seen once. These records were also assigned to another study, of yellow fever vaccine responses in identical twins. That study reports: Each twin's T cell response to the vaccine was reported to look partly convergent and partly personalized.

The chain recombines TRBV6-5 with TRBJ1-2; no definite D call. The sequenced material came from CD4+ T cells sorted from blood. This receptor was identified in a woman aged 18 to 35 in good health. The CDR3 sequence: CASKRLGYGYTF. DNA of the CDR3: TGTGCCAGCAAGCGACTTGGCTATGGCTACACCTTC.